Shown below are 5 T cell receptor beta chains from a single sample sequenced in a study of blood T cell repertoires in COVID-19. Generated by immunoSEQ multiplex PCR, the TCRdb table keeps only in-frame clones and is missing some. The sample records some 160,000 clones, approximately 87% being singletons. Sample: peripheral blood. The receptor set was obtained from a woman in her 70s with COVID-19, enrolled during active disease.

V usage is TRBV19 and J usage is TRBJ1-4; no clear D. Germline lookup yields CDR1 LNHDA and CDR2 SQIVND (reference sequence). There are 13 residues in the CDR3. V was trimmed by 1 base and J by 7 bases, leaving 7 bases between them. DNA for the CDR3: TGTGCCAGTAGTATAGTCTTCGGTGAAAAACTGTTTTTT. This encodes CASSIVFGEKLFF.

The chain links TRBV2 to TRBJ2-1; TRBD1 agrees at 7 bases. This CDR3 has 16 amino acids. Germline lookup yields CDR1 SNHLY and CDR2 FYNNEI. The V and J ends lost 6 bases and 3 bases, in that order; junction bases with no gene match: 11. The CDR3 protein is CASRYTGTVLYNEQFF. CDR3 in DNA: TGTGCCAGCAGGTACACCGGGACAGTCCTCTACAATGAGCAGTTCTTC.

The sample holds many counts of this clone. This same CDR3 is encoded by further DNA sequences in the sample. The chain carries TRBV2 and TRBJ2-5; D is perhaps TRBD1 (6 bases). CDR1 and CDR2 from the germline V gene are SNHLY and FYNNEI. The CDR3 totals 14 residues. Trimming left V 3 bases short and J 1 base short, with 9 bases between. CDR3 amino acids: CASSETGFQETQYF. The CDR3 DNA reads TGTGCCAGCAGTGAGACAGGCTTCCAAGAGACCCAGTACTTC.

The V gene is TRBV10-3, the J gene TRBJ2-3; a possible D gene is TRBD2 (6 bases). Between the trimmed V and J ends, which lost 7 bases and 5 bases, there was a span of 10 bases. The CDR3 is 12 amino acids. Germline V CDR1 and CDR2: ENHRY, SYGVKD. CDR3 nucleotide sequence: TGTGCCATCAACCCCGGGGGAGATACGCAGTATTTT. This gives the protein CAINPGGDTQYF.

The CDR3 DNA reads as TGTGCCAGCAGCTTGGGTCCTCTAGCGGGGGGAGAGACCCAGTACTTC. It encodes CASSLGPLAGGETQYF. V is TRBV5-4 and J is TRBJ2-5; TRBD2 agrees at 11 bases. With V trimmed by 0 bases and J by 4 bases, 5 bases remained unmatched. The CDR3 extends over 16 amino acids. Germline V gene lookup returns CDR1 SGHNT and CDR2 YYREEE (reference sequence).